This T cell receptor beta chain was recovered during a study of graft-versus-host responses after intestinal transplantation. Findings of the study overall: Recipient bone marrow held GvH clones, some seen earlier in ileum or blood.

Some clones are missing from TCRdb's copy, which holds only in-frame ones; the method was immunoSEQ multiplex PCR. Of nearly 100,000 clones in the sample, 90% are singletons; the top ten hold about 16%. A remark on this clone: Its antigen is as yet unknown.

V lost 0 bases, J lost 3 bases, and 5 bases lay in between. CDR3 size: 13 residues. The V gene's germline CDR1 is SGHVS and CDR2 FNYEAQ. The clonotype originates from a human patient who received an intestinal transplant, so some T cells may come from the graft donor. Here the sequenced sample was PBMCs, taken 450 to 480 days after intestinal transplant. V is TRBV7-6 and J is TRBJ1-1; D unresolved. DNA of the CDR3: TGTGCCAGCAGCTTAGCGGGGTACACTGAAGCTTTCTTT. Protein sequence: CASSLAGYTEAFF.